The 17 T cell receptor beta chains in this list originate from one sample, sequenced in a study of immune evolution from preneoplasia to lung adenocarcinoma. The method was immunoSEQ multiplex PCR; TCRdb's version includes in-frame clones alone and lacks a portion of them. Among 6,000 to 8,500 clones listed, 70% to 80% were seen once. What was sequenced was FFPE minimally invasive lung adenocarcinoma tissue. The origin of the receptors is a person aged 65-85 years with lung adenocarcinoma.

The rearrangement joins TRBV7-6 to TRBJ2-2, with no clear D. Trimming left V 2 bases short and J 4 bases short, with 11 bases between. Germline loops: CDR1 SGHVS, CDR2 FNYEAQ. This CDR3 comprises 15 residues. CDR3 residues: CASSLSGWGTGELFF. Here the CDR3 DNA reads TGTGCCAGCAGCTTAAGTGGATGGGGCACCGGGGAGCTGTTTTTT.

CDR3 coding DNA: TGTGCCAGCAGCTTCCGGGGGGCGTCGGGTGAGCAGTTCTTC. Translation: CASSFRGASGEQFF. This chain uses TRBV7-3 with TRBJ2-1; D is perhaps TRBD2 (7 bases). CDR3 length: 14 residues. Trimming took off 3 bases at V and 9 bases at J, with 15 bases between the two ends. Germline lookup yields CDR1 SGHTA and CDR2 FQGTGA.

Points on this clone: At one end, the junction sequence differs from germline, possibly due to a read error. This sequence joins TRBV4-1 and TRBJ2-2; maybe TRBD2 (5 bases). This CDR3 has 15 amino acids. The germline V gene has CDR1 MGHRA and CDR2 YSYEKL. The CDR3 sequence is CASSQDREWTGELCF. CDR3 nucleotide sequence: TGCGCCAGCAGCCAAGATAGGGAATGGACCGGGGAGCTGTGTTTT.

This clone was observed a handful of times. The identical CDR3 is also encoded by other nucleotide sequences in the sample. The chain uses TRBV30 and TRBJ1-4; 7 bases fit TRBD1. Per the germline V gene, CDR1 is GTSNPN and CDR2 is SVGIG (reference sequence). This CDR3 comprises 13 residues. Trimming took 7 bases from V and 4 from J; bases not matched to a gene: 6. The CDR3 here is CASTGTNNEKLFF. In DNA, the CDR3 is TGTGCCTCGACAGGGACTAATAATGAAAAACTGTTTTTT.

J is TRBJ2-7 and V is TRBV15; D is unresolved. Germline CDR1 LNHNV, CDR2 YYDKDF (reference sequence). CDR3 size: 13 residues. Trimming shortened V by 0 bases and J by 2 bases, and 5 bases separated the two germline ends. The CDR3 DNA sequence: TGTGCCACCAGCAGAGATCTTACCTACGAGCAGTACTTC. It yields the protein CATSRDLTYEQYF.

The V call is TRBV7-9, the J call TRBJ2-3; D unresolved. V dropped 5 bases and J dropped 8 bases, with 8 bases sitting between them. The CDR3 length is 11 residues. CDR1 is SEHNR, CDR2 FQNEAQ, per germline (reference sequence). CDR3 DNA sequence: TGTGCCAGCAGCGTCGGAATTACGCAGTATTTT. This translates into CASSVGITQYF.

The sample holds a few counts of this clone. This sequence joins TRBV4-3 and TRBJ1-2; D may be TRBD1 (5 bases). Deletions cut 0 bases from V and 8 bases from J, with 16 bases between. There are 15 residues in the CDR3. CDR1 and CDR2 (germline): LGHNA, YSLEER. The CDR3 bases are TGCGCCAGCAGCCAAGATCAGGGAGTCGGGAACGGCTACACCTTC. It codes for CASSQDQGVGNGYTF.

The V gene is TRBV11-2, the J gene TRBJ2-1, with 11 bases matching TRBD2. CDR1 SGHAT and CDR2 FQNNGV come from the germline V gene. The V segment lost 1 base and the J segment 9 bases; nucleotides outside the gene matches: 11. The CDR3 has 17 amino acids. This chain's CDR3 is CASSLVATSGARVEQFF. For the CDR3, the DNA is TGTGCCAGCAGCTTAGTCGCGACTAGCGGGGCCCGGGTTGAGCAGTTCTTC.

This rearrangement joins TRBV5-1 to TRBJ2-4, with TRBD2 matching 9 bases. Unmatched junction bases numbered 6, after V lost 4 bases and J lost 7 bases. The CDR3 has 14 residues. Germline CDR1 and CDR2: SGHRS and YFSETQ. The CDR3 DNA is TGCGCCAGCAGCGCCGCTAGCGGGGCGAACATTCAGTACTTC. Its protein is CASSAASGANIQYF.

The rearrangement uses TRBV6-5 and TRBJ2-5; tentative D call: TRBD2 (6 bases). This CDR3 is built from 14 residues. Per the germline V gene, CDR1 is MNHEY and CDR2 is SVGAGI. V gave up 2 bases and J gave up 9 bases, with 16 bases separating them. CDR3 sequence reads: CASSYEARSGAQYF. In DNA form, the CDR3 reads TGTGCCAGCAGTTACGAAGCGAGGTCGGGGGCCCAGTACTTC.

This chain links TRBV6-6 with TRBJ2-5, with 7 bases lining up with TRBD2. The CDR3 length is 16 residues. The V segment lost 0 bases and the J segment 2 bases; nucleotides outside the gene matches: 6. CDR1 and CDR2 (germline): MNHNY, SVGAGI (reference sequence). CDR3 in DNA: TGTGCCAGCAGTTACTCCCAGGCTAGCGGACAAGAGACCCAGTACTTC. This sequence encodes CASSYSQASGQETQYF.

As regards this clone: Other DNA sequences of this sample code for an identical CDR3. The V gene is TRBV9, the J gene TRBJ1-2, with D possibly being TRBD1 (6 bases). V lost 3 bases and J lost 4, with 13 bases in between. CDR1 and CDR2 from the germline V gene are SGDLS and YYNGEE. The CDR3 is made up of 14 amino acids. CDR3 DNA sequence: TGTGCCAGCAGCGCACAGGGTGGACTCTATGGCTACACCTTC. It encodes CASSAQGGLYGYTF.

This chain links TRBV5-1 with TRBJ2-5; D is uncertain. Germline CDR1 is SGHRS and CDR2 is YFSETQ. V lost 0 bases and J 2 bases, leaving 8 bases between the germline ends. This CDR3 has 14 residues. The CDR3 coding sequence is TGCGCCAGCAGCTTGGGTGGGGTTCAAGAGACCCAGTACTTC. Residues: CASSLGGVQETQYF.

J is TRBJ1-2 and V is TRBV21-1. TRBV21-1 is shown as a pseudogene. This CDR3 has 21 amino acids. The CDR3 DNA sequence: TGTGCCAGCAGCAAGCGAAAGTCGGAGAGGTCTCGCGATCCTCGGGGCTATGGCTACACCTTC. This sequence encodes CASSKRKSERSRDPRGYGYTF.

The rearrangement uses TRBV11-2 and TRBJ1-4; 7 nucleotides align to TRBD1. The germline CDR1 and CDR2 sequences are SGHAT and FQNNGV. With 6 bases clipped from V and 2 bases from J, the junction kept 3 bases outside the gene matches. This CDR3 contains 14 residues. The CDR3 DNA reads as TGTGCCAGCAGTTTGGGACAGACTAATGAAAAACTGTTTTTT. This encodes CASSLGQTNEKLFF.

CDR3 protein: CATRDIERNTIYF. CDR3 sequence (DNA): TGTGCCACCAGGGACATAGAAAGAAACACCATATATTTT. This chain connects TRBV15 to TRBJ1-3; D is perhaps TRBD1 (5 bases). Trimming pared 6 bases from V and 5 bases from J, leaving 11 bases between. The V gene's germline CDR1 is LNHNV and CDR2 YYDKDF (reference sequence). This CDR3 region has 13 residues. Drawing the rest from reference TRBV15 and TRBJ1-3, the complete variable domain is DAMVIQNPRYQVTQFGKPVTLSCSQTLNHNVMYWYQQKSSQAPKLLFHYYDKDFNNEADTPDNFQSRRPNTSFCFLDIRSPGLGDTAMYLCATRDIERNTIYFGEGSWLTVV.

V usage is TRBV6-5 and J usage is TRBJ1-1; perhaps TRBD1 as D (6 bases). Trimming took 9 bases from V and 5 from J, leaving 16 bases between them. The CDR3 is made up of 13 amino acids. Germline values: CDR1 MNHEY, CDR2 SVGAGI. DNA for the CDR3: TGTGCCAGTAGGGGGACCCTTCGGACTGAAGCTTTCTTT. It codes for CASRGTLRTEAFF.